Reported below is one T cell receptor (beta chain). In the study's own analysis: Scientists estimated how many nucleated cells there were by amplifying reference gene primers. Measured with immunoSEQ multiplex PCR; TCRdb has only the in-frame clones, and not every one. V and J calls and clone size are those listed in that table; D and trimming were worked out from the DNA. The sample yields 90,000 or so clones, around 87% seen once. CDR3 length: 15 residues. CDR1 is MGHRA, CDR2 YSYEKL, per germline. Trimming took 6 bases from V and 2 from J; bases not matched to a gene: 5. The data derive from a study of blood T cell repertoires in COVID-19. Looking at the study overall: Material from acute and convalescent COVID-19 was sourced from the United States, Italy and Spain. In each case, the material was cDNA or gDNA derived from T cells, B-cell-depleted T cells, or PBMCs.

This TCR was recovered from a human donor in a cohort sampled during active COVID-19. Sequencing input: peripheral blood. J is TRBJ2-1 and V is TRBV4-1; 9 bases match TRBD1. CDR3 nucleotides: TGCGCCAGCAGGGCCGGGACAGGGACCTACAATGAGCAGTTCTTC. Its translation: CASRAGTGTYNEQFF.